The clone carrying this TCR beta chain was picked up one time. This sample includes further DNA sequences coding for the same CDR3. Per the original data handling: Reference gene primer amplification gave estimated nucleated cell counts. Data came from immunoSEQ multiplex PCR; TCRdb stores just in-frame clones and leaves some out. V and J calls and clone size are given by that table; D and trimming were obtained from the DNA. In the table there are hundreds of thousands of clones, 85% of which are singletons. This CDR3 has 15 residues. Germline CDR1 and CDR2: SGDLS and YYNGEE. After removal of 0 bases from V and 3 bases from J, the junction contained 3 bases not matched to a gene. The sample originates from a study of blood T cell repertoires in COVID-19. At the level of the study: Whether acute or convalescent, the COVID-19 samples came from the United States, Italy and Spain. The cDNA or gDNA used as material had been derived from T cells, B-cell-depleted T cells, or PBMCs.

The sequence was obtained from a man aged 45 to 65 with active or convalescent COVID-19. This chain uses TRBV9 with TRBJ2-1; the match to TRBD2 covers 7 bases. The source material was peripheral blood. CDR3 nucleotides: TGTGCCAGCAGCGTAGCCGGGGGGAGCTACAATGAGCAGTTCTTC. Translating gives CASSVAGGSYNEQFF.